The source of this TCR beta chain is a study of T-cell memory formation after mild COVID-19. The wider study: Clustering of TCRs was largely donor specific.

Trimming pared 0 bases from V and 3 bases from J, leaving 6 bases between. The CDR3 is 14 amino acids. Germline V gives CDR1 DFQATT, CDR2 SNEGSKA (reference sequence). TCRdb processed the 5' RACE reads anew with MiXCR; each CDR3 protein has one entry. The sample consists of roughly 200,000 distinct CDR3 sequences, over 7.5% of them appearing once. There are a few counts of this clonotype. What it recognizes is unknown. Study-wide points: Memory from before infection featured some responding clones, which suggests cross-reactive memory joined. Later expanders leaned toward CD4+, whereas clones contracting from day 15 to 85 were balanced CD4/CD8. Those CD4+ clones that contracted were mainly in CM and EM (CD8+ ones in EMRA).

Material for sequencing was PBMCs or a T cell subset sorted from them (not recorded which). The receptor comes from a man aged 18 to 29 who had mild COVID-19 (a few samples of this study predate the infection). Cell type and time point are not known. The chain carries TRBV20-1 and TRBJ1-6; D is ambiguous. CDR3 residues: CSARDPSYNSPLHF. The CDR3 coding sequence is TGCAGTGCTAGAGATCCAAGCTATAATTCACCCCTCCACTTT.